These 30 T cell receptor beta chains share one sample of origin, sequenced in a study of PD-1 blockade in classical Hodgkin lymphoma. Libraries were prepared by immunoSEQ multiplex PCR; TCRdb keeps only in-frame clonotypes and omits some of them. The top ten clones hold approximately 2.9% of a sample with some 95,000 clones, 90% of them seen once. Time point specified: cycle 4 day 1 (C4D1), after about 6 weeks of nivolumab. No patient escaped relapse after autologous stem cell transplantation, and brentuximab vedotin exposure varied. The sample consisted of peripheral blood mononuclear cells (PBMCs), taken before the fourth cycle of nivolumab. These receptors all come from a human donor with classical Hodgkin lymphoma.

V gene TRBV30 combines with J gene TRBJ2-5; 9 positions agree with TRBD1. V lost 6 bases, J lost 6 bases, and 5 bases stayed unmatched. CDR1 is GTSNPN and CDR2 is SVGIG in the germline V gene (reference sequence). The CDR3 length is 12 residues. The CDR3 protein is CACSTGGKTQYF. DNA of the CDR3: TGTGCCTGTTCAACAGGGGGCAAGACCCAGTACTTC. Filled out from reference TRBV30 and TRBJ2-5, the complete variable domain reads SQTIHQWPATLVQPVGSPLSLECTVEGTSNPNLYWYRQAAGRGLQLLFYSVGIGQISSEVPQNLSASRPQDRQFILSSKKLLLSDSGFYLCACSTGGKTQYFGPGTRLLVL.

The chain recombines TRBV7-6 with TRBJ2-1; D might be TRBD1 (5 bases). This CDR3 has 13 amino acids. Germline V gene data show CDR1 as SGHVS and CDR2 as FNYEAQ. Deletions cut 5 bases from V and 8 bases from J, with 13 bases between. CDR3 in amino acids: CASSGLRGHEQFF. CDR3 nucleotides: TGTGCCAGCAGCGGCCTAAGGGGCCATGAGCAGTTCTTC.

J is TRBJ2-4 and V is TRBV19, with 8 bases matching TRBD1. V was clipped by 2 bases and J by 7 bases; unmatched bases: 10. Germline V lookup: CDR1 LNHDA, CDR2 SQIVND (reference sequence). The CDR3 runs to 16 residues. Here the CDR3 DNA reads TGTGCCAGTAGTATATACGCAGACTACAGGGGGAACATTCAGTACTTC. Translated, it gives CASSIYADYRGNIQYF.

This chain uses TRBV5-5 with TRBJ1-5, with D tentatively TRBD1 (6 bases). Looked up from germline, CDR1 is SGHKS and CDR2 is YYEKEE (reference sequence). This CDR3 has 14 residues. V dropped 2 bases and J dropped 6 bases, with 12 bases sitting between them. The CDR3 sequence is CASSFSAQGQPQHF. CDR3 DNA: TGTGCCAGCAGCTTTTCGGCACAGGGTCAGCCCCAGCATTTT. Combining the CDR3 with reference TRBV5-5 and TRBJ1-5 gives the whole variable domain DAGVTQSPTHLIKTRGQQVTLRCSPISGHKSVSWYQQVLGQGPQFIFQYYEKEERGRGNFPDRFSARQFPNYSSELNVNALLLGDSALYLCASSFSAQGQPQHFGDGTRLSIL.

The chain links TRBV18 to TRBJ1-5, with a possible D match to TRBD1 (6 bases). CDR3 length: 16 amino acids. In germline, CDR1 is KGHSH, CDR2 LQKENI. Trimming removed 2 bases from V and 1 base from J, with 12 bases in between. The CDR3 DNA reads TGTGCCAGCTCACCAGATACAGGGTCGAGCAATCAGCCCCAGCATTTT. Translating it yields CASSPDTGSSNQPQHF.

Worth noting for this clone: Other DNA sequences of this sample code for an identical CDR3. The rearrangement uses TRBV5-1 and TRBJ1-1; no firm D call. The length of the CDR3 is 13 residues. V lost 0 bases to trimming and J lost 2 bases, with 5 bases between them. Germline assignment: CDR1 SGHRS and CDR2 YFSETQ. For the CDR3, the DNA is TGCGCCAGCAGCTTGGGGGGAAACACTGAAGCTTTCTTT. Its translation is CASSLGGNTEAFF.

The V call is TRBV5-1, the J call TRBJ2-4; 7 bases are shared with TRBD1. The V segment lost 3 bases and the J segment 0 bases; nucleotides outside the gene matches: 9. Germline V gives CDR1 SGHRS, CDR2 YFSETQ. There are 17 residues in the CDR3. DNA of the CDR3: TGCGCCAGCAGCTCGGATCAAGGGGGCGGAGCCAAAAACATTCAGTACTTC. It encodes CASSSDQGGGAKNIQYF.

V and J are TRBV6-1 and TRBJ1-5; no firm D call. Germline-derived CDR1 and CDR2 are MNHNS and SASEGT. The CDR3 spans 15 residues. V was shortened by 3 bases and J by 0 bases, with 9 bases between the two germline ends. The DNA for the CDR3 is TGTGCCAGCAGTGACCGATTTTTTAGCAATCAGCCCCAGCATTTT. Translating gives CASSDRFFSNQPQHF.

The rearrangement uses TRBV11-2 and TRBJ1-2; 7 bases agree with TRBD1. The ends lost 5 bases at V and 5 bases at J; junction bases unmatched: 5. CDR1 is SGHAT and CDR2 is FQNNGV in the germline V gene. The CDR3 is 13 residues long. The CDR3 DNA is TGTGCCAGCAGCCGGGACAGCATATATGGCTACACCTTC. Translated: CASSRDSIYGYTF.

The V and J genes are TRBV7-9 and TRBJ2-7, with unresolved D. This CDR3 has 14 amino acids. V was shortened by 1 base and J by 3 bases, with 10 bases between the two germline ends. Germline lookup yields CDR1 SEHNR and CDR2 FQNEAQ (reference sequence). The CDR3 nucleotides read TGTGCCAGCAGCTTAGGGGTTGTCGGCTACGAGCAGTACTTC. Protein product: CASSLGVVGYEQYF.

V gene TRBV6-5 combines with J gene TRBJ1-5; 10 bases map to TRBD1. The V segment lost 5 bases and the J segment 5 bases; nucleotides outside the gene matches: 6. CDR3 length: 15 residues. Germline V gene data show CDR1 as MNHEY and CDR2 as SVGAGI. CDR3 region: CASSPDRGQDQPQHF. CDR3 in DNA: TGTGCCAGCAGTCCCGACAGGGGGCAGGATCAGCCCCAGCATTTT.

V usage is TRBV4-2 and J usage is TRBJ2-3; D gene uncertain. The CDR3 sequence is 14 residues long. Between the trimmed V and J ends, which lost 3 bases and 2 bases, there was a span of 9 bases. Looked up from germline, CDR1 is LGHNA and CDR2 is YNFKEQ. CDR3 nucleotide sequence: TGTGCCAGCAGCCATTCTGGGTTCACAGATACGCAGTATTTT. Amino acid sequence: CASSHSGFTDTQYF.

The genes are TRBV30 and TRBJ2-5, with D possibly TRBD1 on 5 matching bases. In germline, CDR1 is GTSNPN, CDR2 SVGIG (reference sequence). The CDR3 totals 12 residues. Trimming left V 3 bases short and J 7 bases short, with 12 bases between. CDR3 region: CAWRGPLGTQYF. The CDR3 region has the DNA TGTGCCTGGAGGGGGCCCCTTGGGACCCAGTACTTC.

V gene TRBV12-2 combines with J gene TRBJ2-1; TRBD2 was called by the table and not checked on the DNA. TRBV12-2 is a documented pseudogene. The CDR3 length is 18 residues. CDR3 nucleotide sequence: TGTGCAAGTCGCTTACCACGGAGACTAGCGGGGGGTTACAATGAGCAGTTCTTC. Its protein product is CASRLPRRLAGGYNEQFF.

The CDR3, as DNA: TGTGCCAGTAAGGGACAGGGTTTGGGGCAATACGAGCAGTACTTC. This translates into CASKGQGLGQYEQYF. V is TRBV19 and J is TRBJ2-7, with 9 positions matching TRBD1. Trimming removed 7 bases from V and 4 bases from J; junction bases left unmatched: 11. This CDR3 is built from 15 residues. CDR1 LNHDA and CDR2 SQIVND come from the germline V gene (reference sequence).

This clone was found a few times. V usage is TRBV18 and J usage is TRBJ2-1, with D tentatively TRBD2 (6 bases). The V end was cut by 3 bases, the J end by 6 bases, with 15 bases between. Germline values: CDR1 KGHSH, CDR2 LQKENI. This CDR3 comprises 15 residues. Here the CDR3 DNA reads TGTGCCAGCTCACCTGAGGATAGCGGAATCAATGAGCAGTTCTTC. This gives the protein CASSPEDSGINEQFF. Full variable domain (missing parts from reference TRBV18 and TRBJ2-1): NAGVMQNPRHLVRRRGQEARLRCSPMKGHSHVYWYRQLPEEGLKFMVYLQKENIIDESGMPKERFSAEFPKEGPSILRIQQVVRGDSAAYFCASSPEDSGINEQFFGPGTRLTVL.

The chain recombines TRBV7-2 with TRBJ1-4; D unresolved. Germline loops: CDR1 SGHTA, CDR2 FQGNSA. V was pared by 0 bases and J by 8 bases, with 10 bases between. CDR3 size: 14 residues. For the CDR3, the DNA is TGTGCCAGCAGCTTAGCTTCCAGTTTGGAAAAACTGTTTTTT. This gives the protein CASSLASSLEKLFF. The complete variable domain, with remaining parts taken from reference TRBV7-2 and TRBJ1-4, reads GAGVSQSPSNKVTEKGKDVELRCDPISGHTALYWYRQSLGQGLEFLIYFQGNSAPDKSGLPSDRFSAERTGGSVSTLTIQRTQQEDSAVYLCASSLASSLEKLFFGSGTQLSVL.

The chain is built from TRBV6-5 and TRBJ1-5; 9 positions agree with TRBD1. The CDR3 has 16 amino acids. Unmatched junction bases numbered 9, after V lost 2 bases and J lost 7 bases. From germline, CDR1 is MNHEY and CDR2 SVGAGI. The CDR3, as DNA: TGTGCCAGCAGTTACGCGGCGACAGGGGGACGGCAGCCCCAGCATTTT. This sequence encodes CASSYAATGGRQPQHF.

The chain joins TRBV27 to TRBJ2-3; 9 bases are a match to TRBD1. The CDR3 has 14 residues. Germline lookup yields CDR1 MNHEY and CDR2 SMNVEV (reference sequence). V lost 8 bases to trimming and J lost 5 bases; unmatched junction nucleotides: 8. CDR3 nucleotides: TGTGCCAGCGCCCCCGGGACAGGGAAAGATACGCAGTATTTT. Its translation: CASAPGTGKDTQYF.

The gene calls are TRBV5-4 and TRBJ1-1; D unresolved. Germline CDR1 reads SGHNT; CDR2 reads YYREEE (reference sequence). Trimming took 0 bases from V and 0 from J, leaving 3 bases between them. The CDR3 is 13 amino acids. Here the CDR3 reads CASSLEVNTEAFF. Written as DNA, the CDR3 is TGTGCCAGCAGCTTGGAAGTGAACACTGAAGCTTTCTTT.

A note on this clone: One end of the junction is discordant with germline, which a read error may explain. The V gene is TRBV7-2, the J gene TRBJ2-7, with 10 bases matching TRBD2. Looked up from germline, CDR1 is SGHTA and CDR2 is FQGNSA. The CDR3 loop spans 14 amino acids. CDR3 region: CASSLAGATYEQYF. DNA of the CDR3: TGTGCCAGCAGCCTAGCGGGGGCGACCTACGAGCAGTACTTC.

The chain has TRBV6-9 and TRBJ1-6, with D tentatively TRBD1 (5 bases). The V gene's germline CDR1 is MNHGY and CDR2 SVAAGI. The CDR3 consists of 14 residues. Trimming took off 7 bases at V and 9 bases at J, with 16 bases between the two ends. The CDR3 spells CASTRQNYLSPLHF. CDR3 bases: TGTGCCAGCACCCGACAGAACTATCTTTCACCCCTCCACTTT.

The sample holds a few counts of this clone. The CDR3, as DNA: TGTGCCAGCAGCCAAGGTCTGGGGCAGCCCCAGCATTTT. Translated, it gives CASSQGLGQPQHF. This chain connects TRBV4-2 to TRBJ1-5; no firm D call. Trimming stripped 1 base from V and 7 bases from J, with 8 bases between. CDR3 size: 13 residues. CDR1 and CDR2 from the germline V gene are LGHNA and YNFKEQ.

The rearrangement joins TRBV1 to TRBJ2-7; the table assigns TRBD1, which was not confirmed against the DNA. TRBV1 constitutes a pseudogene. The CDR3 is made up of 15 amino acids. CDR3 in DNA: TGCACCAGCAGCCCCCCGACAGTGCCTCTCTACGAGCAGTACTTC. It specifies CTSSPPTVPLYEQYF.

This sequence joins TRBV4-3 and TRBJ1-1; D is undetermined. Germline V gives CDR1 LGHNA, CDR2 YSLEER. There are 13 residues in the CDR3. The V gene lost 1 base and the J gene lost 7 bases, with 10 bases spanning the gap. In nucleotides, the CDR3 is TGCGCCAGCAGCCAAGTCGGACGGTATGAAGCTTTCTTT. Protein: CASSQVGRYEAFF.

This rearrangement joins TRBV2 to TRBJ1-2; 7 bases are a match to TRBD1. The CDR3 spans 14 residues. Germline V gene sequence: CDR1 SNHLY, CDR2 FYNNEI. V lost 6 bases to trimming and J lost 2 bases; unmatched junction nucleotides: 6. As DNA, the CDR3 is TGTGCCAGCAGCGGGACAGCGGGGAACTATGGCTACACCTTC. Translation: CASSGTAGNYGYTF. Based on the CDR3 plus reference TRBV2 and TRBJ1-2, the full variable domain is EPEVTQTPSHQVTQMGQEVILRCVPISNHLYFYWYRQILGQKVEFLVSFYNNEISEKSEIFDDQFSVERPDGSNFTLKIRSTKLEDSAMYFCASSGTAGNYGYTFGSGTRLTVV.

The rearrangement uses TRBV5-6 and TRBJ1-3, with D perhaps TRBD1 (6 bases). The CDR3 has 16 amino acids. The germline V and J ends were trimmed by 2 bases and 0 bases, with 12 bases remaining between them. Germline-derived CDR1 and CDR2 are SGHDT and YYEEEE. CDR3 amino acids: CASSFRGQFSGNTIYF. The CDR3 coding sequence is TGTGCCAGCAGCTTCCGAGGACAGTTCTCTGGAAACACCATATATTTT.

V gene TRBV25-1 combines with J gene TRBJ2-7, with a possible D match to TRBD2 (7 bases). The CDR3 is made up of 14 amino acids. V dropped 6 bases and J dropped 7 bases, with 19 bases sitting between them. Germline values: CDR1 MGHDK, CDR2 SYGVNS. The CDR3 here is CASSAGAAGGEQYF. CDR3 sequence (DNA): TGTGCCAGCAGCGCGGGGGCAGCTGGGGGGGAGCAGTACTTC.

The J gene is TRBJ1-5, the V gene TRBV6-6, with D unclear. Trimming shortened V by 7 bases and J by 2 bases, and 12 bases separated the two germline ends. The germline gives CDR1 MNHNY, CDR2 SVGAGI (reference sequence). The CDR3 extends over 14 amino acids. CDR3 in amino acids: CASKRGEGNQPQHF. CDR3 sequence (DNA): TGTGCCAGCAAACGGGGTGAGGGCAATCAGCCCCAGCATTTT.

The rearrangement uses TRBV18 and TRBJ1-3; D gene uncertain. CDR3 length: 14 residues. CDR1 KGHSH and CDR2 LQKENI come from the germline V gene. Trimming took 6 bases from V and 0 from J, leaving 9 bases between them. CDR3 region: CASSDGYSGNTIYF. DNA for the CDR3: TGTGCCAGCTCGGACGGCTACTCTGGAAACACCATATATTTT.